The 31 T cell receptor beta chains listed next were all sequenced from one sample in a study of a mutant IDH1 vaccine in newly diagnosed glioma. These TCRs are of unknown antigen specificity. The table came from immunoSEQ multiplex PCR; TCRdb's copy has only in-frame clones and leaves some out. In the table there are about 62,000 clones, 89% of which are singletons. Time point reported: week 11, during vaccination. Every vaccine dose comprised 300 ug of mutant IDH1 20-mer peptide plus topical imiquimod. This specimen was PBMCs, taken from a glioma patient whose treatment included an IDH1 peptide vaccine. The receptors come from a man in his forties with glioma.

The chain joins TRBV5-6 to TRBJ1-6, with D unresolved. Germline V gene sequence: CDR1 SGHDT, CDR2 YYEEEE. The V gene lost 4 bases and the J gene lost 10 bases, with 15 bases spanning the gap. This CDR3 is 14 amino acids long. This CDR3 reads CASSAWNAWSPLHF. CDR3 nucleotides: TGTGCCAGCAGCGCCTGGAATGCTTGGTCACCCCTCCACTTT.

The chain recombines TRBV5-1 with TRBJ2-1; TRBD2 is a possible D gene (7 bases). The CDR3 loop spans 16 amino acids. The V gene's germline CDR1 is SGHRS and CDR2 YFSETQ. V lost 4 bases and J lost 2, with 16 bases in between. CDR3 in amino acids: CASSEGAGATYNEQFF. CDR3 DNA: TGCGCCAGCAGCGAGGGCGCGGGGGCCACCTACAATGAGCAGTTCTTC. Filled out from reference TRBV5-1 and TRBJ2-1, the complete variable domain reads KAGVTQTPRYLIKTRGQQVTLSCSPISGHRSVSWYQQTPGQGLQFLFEYFSETQRNKGNFPGRFSGRQFSNSRSEMNVSTLELGDSALYLCASSEGAGATYNEQFFGPGTRLTVL.

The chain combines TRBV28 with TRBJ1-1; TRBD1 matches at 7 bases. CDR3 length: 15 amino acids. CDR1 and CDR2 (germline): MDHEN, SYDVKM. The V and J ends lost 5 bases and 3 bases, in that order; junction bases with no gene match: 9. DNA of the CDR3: TGTGCCAGCAGTCTCACGACAGGGCGGGACACTGAAGCTTTCTTT. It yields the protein CASSLTTGRDTEAFF.

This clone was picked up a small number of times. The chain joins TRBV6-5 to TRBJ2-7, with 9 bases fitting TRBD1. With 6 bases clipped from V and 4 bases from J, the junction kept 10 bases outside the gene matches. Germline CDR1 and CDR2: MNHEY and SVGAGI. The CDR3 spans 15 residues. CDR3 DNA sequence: TGTGCCAGCAGGGGAGCGACAGGGGGGCGGTACGAGCAGTACTTC. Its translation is CASRGATGGRYEQYF.

For the CDR3, the DNA is TGTGCCATCAGTGAGTATCACAGGGGGATTTACACTGAAGCTTTCTTT. Amino acids: CAISEYHRGIYTEAFF. The V call is TRBV10-3, the J call TRBJ1-1; 8 nucleotides align to TRBD1. The CDR3 runs 16 residues. CDR1 and CDR2 from the germline V gene are ENHRY and SYGVKD. The V gene end was trimmed by 1 base and the J gene end by 3 bases; junction bases not matched to a gene: 7.

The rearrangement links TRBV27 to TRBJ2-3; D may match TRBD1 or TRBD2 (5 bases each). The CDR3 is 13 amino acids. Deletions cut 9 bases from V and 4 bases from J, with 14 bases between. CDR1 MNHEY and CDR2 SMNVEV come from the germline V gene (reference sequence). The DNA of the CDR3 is TGTGCCAGTGGGACCCGGCGGTCAGATACGCAGTATTTT. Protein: CASGTRRSDTQYF.

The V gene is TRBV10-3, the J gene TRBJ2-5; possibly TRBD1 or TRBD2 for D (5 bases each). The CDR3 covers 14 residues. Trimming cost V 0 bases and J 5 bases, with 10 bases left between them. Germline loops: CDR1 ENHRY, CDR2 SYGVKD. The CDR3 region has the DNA TGTGCCATCAGTGAGTCGACGGGGCGGGAGACCCAGTACTTC. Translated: CAISESTGRETQYF.

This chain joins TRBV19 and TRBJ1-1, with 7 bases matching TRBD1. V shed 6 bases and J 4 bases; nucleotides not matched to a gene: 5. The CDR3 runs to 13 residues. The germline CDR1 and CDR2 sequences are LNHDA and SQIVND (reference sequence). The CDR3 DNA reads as TGTGCCAGTAGGATGCAGGGGGGCACTGAAGCTTTCTTT. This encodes CASRMQGGTEAFF. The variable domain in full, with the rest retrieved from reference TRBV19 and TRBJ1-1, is DGGITQSPKYLFRKEGQNVTLSCEQNLNHDAMYWYRQDPGQGLRLIYYSQIVNDFQKGDIAEGYSVSREKKESFPLTVTSAQKNPTAFYLCASRMQGGTEAFFGQGTRLTVV.

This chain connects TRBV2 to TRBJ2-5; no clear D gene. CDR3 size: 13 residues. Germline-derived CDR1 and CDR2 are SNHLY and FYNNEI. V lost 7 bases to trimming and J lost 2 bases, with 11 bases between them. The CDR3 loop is CASTYRIQETQYF. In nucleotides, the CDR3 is TGTGCCAGCACTTACCGGATTCAAGAGACCCAGTACTTC. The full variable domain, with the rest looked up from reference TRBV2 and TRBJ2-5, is EPEVTQTPSHQVTQMGQEVILRCVPISNHLYFYWYRQILGQKVEFLVSFYNNEISEKSEIFDDQFSVERPDGSNFTLKIRSTKLEDSAMYFCASTYRIQETQYFGPGTRLLVL.

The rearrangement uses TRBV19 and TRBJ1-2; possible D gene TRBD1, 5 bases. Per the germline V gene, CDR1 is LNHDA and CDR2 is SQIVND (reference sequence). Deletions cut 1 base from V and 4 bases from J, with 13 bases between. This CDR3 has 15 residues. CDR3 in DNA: TGTGCCAGTAGTATAGCGTCGGGGGTAAGCTATGGCTACACCTTC. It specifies CASSIASGVSYGYTF. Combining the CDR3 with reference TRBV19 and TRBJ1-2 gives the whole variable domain DGGITQSPKYLFRKEGQNVTLSCEQNLNHDAMYWYRQDPGQGLRLIYYSQIVNDFQKGDIAEGYSVSREKKESFPLTVTSAQKNPTAFYLCASSIASGVSYGYTFGSGTRLTVV.

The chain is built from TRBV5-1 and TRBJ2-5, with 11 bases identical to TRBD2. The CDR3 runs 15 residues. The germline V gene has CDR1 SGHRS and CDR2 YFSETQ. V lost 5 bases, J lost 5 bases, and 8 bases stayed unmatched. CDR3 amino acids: CASRGLAAPGETQYF. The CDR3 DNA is TGCGCCAGCAGGGGACTAGCGGCACCGGGGGAGACCCAGTACTTC.

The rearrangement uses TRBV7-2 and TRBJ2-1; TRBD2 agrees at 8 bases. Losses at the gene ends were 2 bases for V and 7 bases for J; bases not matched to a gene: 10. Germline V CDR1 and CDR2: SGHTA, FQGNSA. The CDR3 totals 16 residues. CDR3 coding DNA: TGTGCCAGCAGCTTAAAGGCGGTAGCGGGAAAAAATGAGCAGTTCTTC. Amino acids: CASSLKAVAGKNEQFF. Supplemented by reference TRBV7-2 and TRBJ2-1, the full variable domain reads GAGVSQSPSNKVTEKGKDVELRCDPISGHTALYWYRQSLGQGLEFLIYFQGNSAPDKSGLPSDRFSAERTGGSVSTLTIQRTQQEDSAVYLCASSLKAVAGKNEQFFGPGTRLTVL.

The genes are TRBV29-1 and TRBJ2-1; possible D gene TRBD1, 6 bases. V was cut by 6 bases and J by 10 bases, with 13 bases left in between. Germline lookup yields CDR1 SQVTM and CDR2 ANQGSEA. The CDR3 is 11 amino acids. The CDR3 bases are TGCAGCGTCCCCTTTGGACAGGAGCAGTTCTTC. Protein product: CSVPFGQEQFF.

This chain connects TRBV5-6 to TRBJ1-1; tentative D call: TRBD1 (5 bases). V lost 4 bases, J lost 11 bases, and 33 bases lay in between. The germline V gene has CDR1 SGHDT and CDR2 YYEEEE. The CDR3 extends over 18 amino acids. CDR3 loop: CASSAGQPGWGVNVIAFF. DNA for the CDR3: TGTGCCAGCAGCGCGGGGCAGCCCGGTTGGGGGGTGAATGTAATCGCTTTCTTT. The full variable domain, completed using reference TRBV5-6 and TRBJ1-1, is DAGVTQSPTHLIKTRGQQVTLRCSPKSGHDTVSWYQQALGQGPQFIFQYYEEEERQRGNFPDRFSGHQFPNYSSELNVNALLLGDSALYLCASSAGQPGWGVNVIAFFGQGTRLTVV.

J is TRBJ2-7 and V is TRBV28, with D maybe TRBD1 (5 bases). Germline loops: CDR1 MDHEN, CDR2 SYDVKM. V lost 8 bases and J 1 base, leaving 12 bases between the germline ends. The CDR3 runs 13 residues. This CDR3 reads CASRRQSSYEQYF. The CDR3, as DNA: TGTGCCAGCCGAAGACAGTCATCCTACGAGCAGTACTTC.

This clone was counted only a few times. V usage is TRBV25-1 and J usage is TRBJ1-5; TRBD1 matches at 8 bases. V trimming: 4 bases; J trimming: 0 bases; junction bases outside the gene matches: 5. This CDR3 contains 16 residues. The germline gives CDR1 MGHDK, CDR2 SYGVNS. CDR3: CASSGQGMGSNQPQHF. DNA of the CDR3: TGTGCCAGCAGTGGACAGGGGATGGGTAGCAATCAGCCCCAGCATTTT.

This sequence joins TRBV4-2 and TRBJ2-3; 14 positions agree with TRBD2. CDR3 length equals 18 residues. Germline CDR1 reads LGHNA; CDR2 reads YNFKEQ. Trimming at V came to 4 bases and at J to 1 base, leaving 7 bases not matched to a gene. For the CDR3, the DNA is TGTGCCAGCAGCCCGCAACCGGGACTAGCGGGAGGCACAGATACGCAGTATTTT. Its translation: CASSPQPGLAGGTDTQYF.

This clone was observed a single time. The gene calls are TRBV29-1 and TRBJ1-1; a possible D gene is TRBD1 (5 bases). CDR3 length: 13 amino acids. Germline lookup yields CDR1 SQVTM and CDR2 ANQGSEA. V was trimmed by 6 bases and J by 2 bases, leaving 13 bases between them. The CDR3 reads CSVTSGTNTEAFF. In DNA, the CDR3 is TGCAGCGTCACCTCAGGGACCAACACTGAAGCTTTCTTT.

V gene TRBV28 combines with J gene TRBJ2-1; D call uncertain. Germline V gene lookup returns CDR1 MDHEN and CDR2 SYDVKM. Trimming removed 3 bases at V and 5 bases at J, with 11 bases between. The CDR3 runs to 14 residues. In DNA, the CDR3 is TGTGCCAGCAGTTTCCAGAAAGGAAACAATGAGCAGTTCTTC. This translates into CASSFQKGNNEQFF.

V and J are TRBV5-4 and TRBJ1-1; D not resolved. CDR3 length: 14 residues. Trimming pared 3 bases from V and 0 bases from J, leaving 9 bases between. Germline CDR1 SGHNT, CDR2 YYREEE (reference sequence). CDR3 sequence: CASSSETVNTEAFF. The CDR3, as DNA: TGTGCCAGCAGCTCGGAAACGGTGAACACTGAAGCTTTCTTT.

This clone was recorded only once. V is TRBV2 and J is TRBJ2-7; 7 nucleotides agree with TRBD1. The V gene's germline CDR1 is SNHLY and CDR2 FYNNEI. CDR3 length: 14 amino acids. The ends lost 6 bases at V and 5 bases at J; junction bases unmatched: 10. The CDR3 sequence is CASSRGQLYHEQYF. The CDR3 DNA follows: TGTGCCAGCAGCCGGGGACAGCTATACCACGAGCAGTACTTC.

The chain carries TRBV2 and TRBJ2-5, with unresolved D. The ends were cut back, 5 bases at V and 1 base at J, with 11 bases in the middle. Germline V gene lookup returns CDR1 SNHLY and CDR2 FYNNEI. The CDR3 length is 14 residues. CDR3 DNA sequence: TGTGCCAGCAGTTCGCACACAGTCCAAGAGACCCAGTACTTC. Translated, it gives CASSSHTVQETQYF.

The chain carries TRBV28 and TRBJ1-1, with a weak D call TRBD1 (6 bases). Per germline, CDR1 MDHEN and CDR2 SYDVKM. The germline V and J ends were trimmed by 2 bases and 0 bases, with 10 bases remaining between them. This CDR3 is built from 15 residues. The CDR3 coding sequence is TGTGCCAGCAGTTTAACGGGGGGGCTGAACACTGAAGCTTTCTTT. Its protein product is CASSLTGGLNTEAFF. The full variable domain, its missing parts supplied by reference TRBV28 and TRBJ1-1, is DVKVTQSSRYLVKRTGEKVFLECVQDMDHENMFWYRQDPGLGLRLIYFSYDVKMKEKGDIPEGYSVSREKKERFSLILESASTNQTSMYLCASSLTGGLNTEAFFGQGTRLTVV.

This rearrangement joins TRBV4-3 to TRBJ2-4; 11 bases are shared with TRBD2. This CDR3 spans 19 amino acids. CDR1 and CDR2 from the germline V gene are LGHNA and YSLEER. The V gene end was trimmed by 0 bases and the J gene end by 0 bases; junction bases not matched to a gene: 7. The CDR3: CASSQDPPGLAVAKNIQYF. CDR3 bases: TGCGCCAGCAGCCAAGATCCCCCGGGACTAGCGGTAGCCAAAAACATTCAGTACTTC.

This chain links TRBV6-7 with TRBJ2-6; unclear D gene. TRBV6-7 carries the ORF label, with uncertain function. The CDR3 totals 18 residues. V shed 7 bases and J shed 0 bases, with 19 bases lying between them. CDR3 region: CASTPKMTGPSGANVLTF. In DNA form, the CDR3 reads TGTGCCAGCACCCCCAAGATGACGGGCCCCTCTGGGGCCAACGTCCTGACTTTC.

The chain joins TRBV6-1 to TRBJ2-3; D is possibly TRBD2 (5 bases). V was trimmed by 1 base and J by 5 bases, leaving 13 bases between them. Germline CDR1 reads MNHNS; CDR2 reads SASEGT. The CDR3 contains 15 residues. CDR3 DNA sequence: TGTGCCAGCAGTGAAGTAAAACTAGGTGTAGATACGCAGTATTTT. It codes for CASSEVKLGVDTQYF.

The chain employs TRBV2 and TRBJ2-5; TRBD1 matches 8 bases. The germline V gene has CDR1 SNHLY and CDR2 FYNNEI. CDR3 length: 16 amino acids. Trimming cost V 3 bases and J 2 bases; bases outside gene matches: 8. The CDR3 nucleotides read TGTGCCAGCAGTGAGAGTGCAGGGGGCGGGCAAGAGACCCAGTACTTC. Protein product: CASSESAGGGQETQYF.

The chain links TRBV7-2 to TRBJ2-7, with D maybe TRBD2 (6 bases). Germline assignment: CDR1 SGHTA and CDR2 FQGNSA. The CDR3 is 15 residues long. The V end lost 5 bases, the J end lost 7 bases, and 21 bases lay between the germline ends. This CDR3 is CASSPSGATPREQYF. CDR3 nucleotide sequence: TGTGCCAGCAGCCCATCGGGAGCCACCCCTAGGGAGCAGTACTTC.

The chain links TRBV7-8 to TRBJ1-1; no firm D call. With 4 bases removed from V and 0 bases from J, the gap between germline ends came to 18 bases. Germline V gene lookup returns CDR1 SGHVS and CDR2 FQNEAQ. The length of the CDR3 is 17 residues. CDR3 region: CASSSGRELSLNTEAFF. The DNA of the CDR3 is TGTGCCAGCAGCTCCGGGAGGGAATTGTCCCTGAACACTGAAGCTTTCTTT.

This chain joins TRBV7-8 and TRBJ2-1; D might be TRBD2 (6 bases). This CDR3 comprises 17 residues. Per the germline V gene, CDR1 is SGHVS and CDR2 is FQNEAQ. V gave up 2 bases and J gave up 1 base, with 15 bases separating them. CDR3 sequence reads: CASSLTRVGRSYNEQFF. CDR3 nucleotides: TGTGCCAGCAGCTTAACGCGAGTGGGGAGGTCCTACAATGAGCAGTTCTTC. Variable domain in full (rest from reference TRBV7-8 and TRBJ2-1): GAGVSQSPRYKVAKRGQDVALRCDPISGHVSLFWYQQALGQGPEFLTYFQNEAQLDKSGLPSDRFFAERPEGSVSTLKIQRTQQEDSAVYLCASSLTRVGRSYNEQFFGPGTRLTVL.

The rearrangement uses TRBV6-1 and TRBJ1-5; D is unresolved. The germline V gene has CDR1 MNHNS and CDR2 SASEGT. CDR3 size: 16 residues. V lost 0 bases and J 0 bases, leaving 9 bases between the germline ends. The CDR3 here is CASSEALPYSNQPQHF. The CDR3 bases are TGTGCCAGCAGTGAAGCGCTTCCGTATAGCAATCAGCCCCAGCATTTT.